Listed here are 30 T cell receptor beta chains from one sample, sequenced in a study of T cells in Graves' hyperthyroidism and ophthalmopathy. RNA transcripts yielded amplified TCR beta CDR3 regions. In the first-round RT-PCR of the TCR CDR3, the HTBI primer set was used. TCRdb ran MiXCR on the multiplex PCR reads and lists one entry per CDR3 protein. Here the sample spans 530,000 or so distinct CDR3 sequences, about 45% being singletons. Sample: peripheral blood or thyroid tissue (not recorded which). Source of these receptors: a young woman with Graves' hyperthyroidism.

This clonotype was seen many times. In DNA form, the CDR3 reads TGTGCCAGCAGTTACGGTCTGGGAGGGAGGGTCCGGGAGACCCAGTACTTC. The encoded protein is CASSYGLGGRVRETQYF. The chain is built from TRBV6-5 and TRBJ2-5; 7 bases are a match to TRBD2. The CDR3 runs to 17 residues. The trim removed 2 bases at V and 5 bases at J, leaving 14 bases unmatched. The V gene's germline CDR1 is MNHEY and CDR2 SVGAGI.

Here the CDR3 DNA reads TGTGCCACCAGTGACCCGGGACAGAATTACAATGAGCAGTTCTTC. As protein: CATSDPGQNYNEQFF. This rearrangement joins TRBV24-1 to TRBJ2-1; 7 positions agree with TRBD1. CDR3 length: 15 residues. CDR1 is KGHDR and CDR2 is SFDVKD in the germline V gene. V lost 4 bases, J lost 4 bases, and 6 bases stayed unmatched.

This clonotype was observed many times. The chain employs TRBV19 and TRBJ2-7, with TRBD1 as a possible D gene (5 bases). V was shortened by 3 bases and J by 5 bases, with 26 bases between the two germline ends. This CDR3 is built from 18 residues. The germline gives CDR1 LNHDA, CDR2 SQIVND (reference sequence). The CDR3, as DNA: TGTGCCAGTAGTATTTCTTTGGGTGGGGCAGGGCTAGGCCACGAGCAGTACTTC. Translating gives CASSISLGGAGLGHEQYF. Complete variable domain (other parts from reference TRBV19 and TRBJ2-7): DGGITQSPKYLFRKEGQNVTLSCEQNLNHDAMYWYRQDPGQGLRLIYYSQIVNDFQKGDIAEGYSVSREKKESFPLTVTSAQKNPTAFYLCASSISLGGAGLGHEQYFGPGTRLTVT.

This clonotype occurred many times. The chain recombines TRBV5-1 with TRBJ1-4; D not certain. Deletions cut 5 bases from V and 0 bases from J, with 14 bases between. The length of the CDR3 is 16 residues. In germline, CDR1 is SGHRS, CDR2 YFSETQ. CDR3 in amino acids: CASSPQPNPTNEKLFF. The DNA for the CDR3 is TGCGCCAGCAGTCCACAGCCGAACCCAACTAATGAAAAACTGTTTTTT.

In its sample, this clonotype was seen many times. The gene calls are TRBV7-3 and TRBJ2-7, with D perhaps matching TRBD1 (5 bases). Germline V gives CDR1 SGHTA, CDR2 FQGTGA. Trimming pared 5 bases from V and 3 bases from J, leaving 14 bases between. The CDR3 covers 14 residues. CDR3 sequence reads: CASSPDMNSYEQYF. The CDR3 DNA reads as TGTGCCAGCAGCCCGGACATGAACAGCTACGAGCAGTACTTC. Together with reference TRBV7-3 and TRBJ2-7, the CDR3 gives the full variable domain: GAGVSQTPSNKVTEKGKYVELRCDPISGHTALYWYRQSLGQGPEFLIYFQGTGAADDSGLPNDRFFAVRPEGSVSTLKIQRTERGDSAVYLCASSPDMNSYEQYFGPGTRLTVT.

This clonotype was recorded at least ten times. J is TRBJ1-6 and V is TRBV5-1, with D perhaps matching TRBD1 (6 bases). V gave up 0 bases and J gave up 14 bases, with 12 bases separating them. This CDR3 comprises 13 residues. Germline CDR1 is SGHRS and CDR2 is YFSETQ. CDR3 nucleotide sequence: TGCGCCAGCAGCTTGGGAGGACAGTCTACCCTCCACTTT. As protein: CASSLGGQSTLHF. Supplemented by reference TRBV5-1 and TRBJ1-6, the full variable domain reads KAGVTQTPRYLIKTRGQQVTLSCSPISGHRSVSWYQQTPGQGLQFLFEYFSETQRNKGNFPGRFSGRQFSNSRSEMNVSTLELGDSALYLCASSLGGQSTLHFGNGTRLTVT.

Worth noting for this clonotype: A single base separates this from a much larger clone, so it may be a read error. The chain couples TRBV2 to TRBJ2-7; possibly TRBD1 or TRBD2 for D (5 bases each). The germline gives CDR1 SNHLY, CDR2 FYNNEI. This CDR3 is built from 14 residues. The CDR3 DNA sequence: TGTGCCAGCAGTAAAATTGGGACCATCGGGGAGCTGTACTTC. This encodes CASSKIGTIGELYF.

This clonotype showed up many times. The junction shows a germline mismatch at one end, possibly a read error. The chain combines TRBV29-1 with TRBJ2-7; TRBD2 aligns across 8 bases. CDR3 length: 14 amino acids. Germline V gene data show CDR1 as SQVTM and CDR2 as ANQGSEA. The CDR3 nucleotides read TGCAGCGTTGAAGGTCTAGCGGGCTCCTACGGGCAGTACTTC. It specifies CSVEGLAGSYGQYF.

This clonotype was recorded many times. The chain uses TRBV10-3 and TRBJ2-2; D gene ambiguous. CDR3 size: 14 residues. Germline assignment: CDR1 ENHRY and CDR2 SYGVKD. Trimming pared 5 bases from V and 6 bases from J, leaving 13 bases between. The CDR3 protein is CAISPSHGPGELFF. The CDR3 bases are TGTGCCATCAGTCCCTCCCATGGCCCCGGGGAGCTGTTTTTT.

This clonotype has at least ten counts. V is TRBV4-3 and J is TRBJ2-5; D not resolved. Trimming left V 1 base short and J 5 bases short, with 14 bases between. There are 15 residues in the CDR3. From germline, CDR1 is LGHNA and CDR2 YSLEER. CDR3 loop: CASSQGLTRQETQYF. The DNA for the CDR3 is TGCGCCAGCAGCCAAGGACTGACACGCCAGGAGACCCAGTACTTC.

The chain joins TRBV29-1 to TRBJ1-2; 8 bases match TRBD1. V lost 3 bases to trimming and J lost 8 bases; unmatched junction nucleotides: 5. This CDR3 comprises 12 residues. Germline CDR1 and CDR2: SQVTM and ANQGSEA. Here the CDR3 reads CSVDGQGGGYTF. CDR3 nucleotide sequence: TGCAGCGTTGATGGACAGGGAGGCGGCTACACCTTC.

This clonotype showed up many times. The chain is built from TRBV10-3 and TRBJ1-3; the D is unclear. The V end was cut by 7 bases, the J end by 0 bases, with 16 bases between. The CDR3 totals 16 residues. In germline, CDR1 is ENHRY, CDR2 SYGVKD. The CDR3 DNA reads TGTGCCATCAAGGAGGTGCAGTCTCTCTCTGGAAACACCATATATTTT. This encodes CAIKEVQSLSGNTIYF.

This clonotype was counted many times. A junction boundary mismatches the germline segment, possibly from a read error. This chain links TRBV9 with TRBJ2-7, with D maybe TRBD2 (5 bases). The CDR3 is made up of 13 amino acids. The germline gives CDR1 SGDLS, CDR2 YYNGEE. DNA for the CDR3: TGTGCCAGCAGCCCCCCCACTAGAGACGAGCAATACTTC. Its translation: CASSPPTRDEQYF.

This chain uses TRBV7-9 with TRBJ2-7; D is unresolved. Looked up from germline, CDR1 is SEHNR and CDR2 is FQNEAQ (reference sequence). The germline V and J ends were trimmed by 3 bases and 2 bases, with 11 bases remaining between them. This CDR3 has 14 residues. CDR3 DNA sequence: TGTGCCAGCAGCTTTAACGGGCCGACCTACGAGCAGTACTTC. This encodes CASSFNGPTYEQYF. Supplemented by reference TRBV7-9 and TRBJ2-7, the full variable domain reads DTGVSQNPRHKITKRGQNVTFRCDPISEHNRLYWYRQTLGQGPEFLTYFQNEAQLEKSRLLSDRFSAERPKGSFSTLEIQRTEQGDSAMYLCASSFNGPTYEQYFGPGTRLTVT.

This sequence joins TRBV12-3 or TRBV12-4 and TRBJ2-2, with D possibly matching TRBD2 (6 bases). This CDR3 is 13 amino acids long. Between the trimmed V and J ends, which lost 7 bases and 4 bases, there was a span of 10 bases. The CDR3 nucleotides read TGTGCCAGCACCGGGCGGGGCACCGGGGAGCTGTTTTTT. Its translation is CASTGRGTGELFF.

With regard to this clonotype: A read error may explain this, as a much larger clone is one base away. The V and J genes are TRBV6-2 or TRBV6-3 and TRBJ1-6; D remains ambiguous. Germline CDR1 reads MNHEY; CDR2 reads SVGEGT. The CDR3 length is 15 residues. Here the CDR3 DNA reads TGTGCCAGCAGTTACAGCGGCTCCTATAATTCACCCCTCCGCTTT. Its translation: CASSYSGSYNSPLRF.

The chain carries TRBV6-5 and TRBJ1-4; weak D call: TRBD1 (5 bases). This CDR3 is 14 amino acids long. Per germline, CDR1 MNHEY and CDR2 SVGAGI. The germline V and J ends were trimmed by 7 bases and 8 bases, with 17 bases remaining between them. The CDR3 region has the DNA TGTGCCAGCACCTATGGGGCAGGGAACGAAAAACTGTTTTTT. Its translation: CASTYGAGNEKLFF.

The rearrangement uses TRBV7-2 and TRBJ1-1, with TRBD1 matching 12 bases. The V segment lost 4 bases and the J segment 2 bases; nucleotides outside the gene matches: 5. Germline values: CDR1 SGHTA, CDR2 FQGNSA. The CDR3 is 16 amino acids. In nucleotides, the CDR3 is TGTGCCAGCAGCTCTGGGACAGGGGGCGAAAACACTGAAGCTTTCTTT. It is translated as CASSSGTGGENTEAFF.

This clonotype was observed a handful of times. Compared with germline, one end of the junction differs, possibly owing to a read error. The chain uses TRBV13 and TRBJ1-2; D is unresolved. The CDR3 runs to 12 residues. The germline V gene encodes CDR1 PRHDT and CDR2 FYEKMQ (reference sequence). This CDR3 reads CASSNRPDVGYF. The CDR3 nucleotides read TGTGCCAGCAGCAACCGCCCAGACGTCGGATACTTC.

The chain carries TRBV7-9 and TRBJ1-1, with TRBD1 identical over 12 bases. Germline V gives CDR1 SEHNR, CDR2 FQNEAQ (reference sequence). The CDR3 sequence is 15 residues long. Trimming took 5 bases from V and 4 from J; bases not matched to a gene: 5. The CDR3 loop is CASSRGQGASTEAFF. For the CDR3, the DNA is TGTGCCAGCAGCCGGGGACAGGGGGCTAGCACTGAAGCTTTCTTT.

This clonotype has a single count. The V call is TRBV12-3 or TRBV12-4, the J call TRBJ1-1, with D perhaps TRBD1 (6 bases). V gave up 6 bases and J gave up 1 base, with 15 bases separating them. The CDR3 sequence is 15 residues long. CDR3 protein: CASRRRTAQNTEAFF. The CDR3 nucleotides read TGTGCCAGCAGAAGGAGGACAGCACAGAACACTGAAGCTTTCTTT.

This clonotype has only a few counts. The genes are TRBV4-1 and TRBJ1-1; unclear D gene. Trimming cost V 1 base and J 0 bases, with 9 bases left between them. Per germline, CDR1 MGHRA and CDR2 YSYEKL. The CDR3 length is 15 residues. The CDR3 spells CASSQAVFMNTEAFF. In nucleotides, the CDR3 is TGCGCCAGCAGCCAAGCCGTGTTTATGAACACTGAAGCTTTCTTT.

The chain uses TRBV20-1 and TRBJ1-1; TRBD1 aligns across 9 bases. J was trimmed by 4 bases and V by 3 bases; bases with no gene match: 9. The CDR3 extends over 15 amino acids. Germline-derived CDR1 and CDR2 are DFQATT and SNEGSKA (reference sequence). The DNA of the CDR3 is TGCAGTGCTAGTCCGGACAGGGGATTTGTCACTGAAGCTTTCTTT. It specifies CSASPDRGFVTEAFF.

This clonotype has ten or more counts. J is TRBJ1-2 and V is TRBV5-1; 7 bases fit TRBD1. The ends lost 2 bases at V and 0 bases at J; junction bases unmatched: 10. Germline loops: CDR1 SGHRS, CDR2 YFSETQ. The CDR3 is made up of 17 amino acids. CDR3 loop: CASSLGAGGVANYGYTF. CDR3 nucleotide sequence: TGCGCCAGCAGCTTAGGCGCAGGGGGTGTAGCTAACTATGGCTACACCTTC.

This clonotype was seen only once. At one end, the junction sequence differs from germline, possibly due to a read error. V and J are TRBV12-3 or TRBV12-4 and TRBJ2-2, with TRBD1 as a possible D gene (6 bases). The CDR3 consists of 9 residues. As DNA, the CDR3 is TGTGCCAGCAGTTTTCGACAGGCCTTT. Protein sequence: CASSFRQAF.

This clonotype has a count of ten or more. This chain's CDR3 is CASSYSGTGIDEQYF. The CDR3 bases are TGTGCCAGCAGTTACTCAGGGACAGGGATCGACGAGCAGTACTTC. V usage is TRBV6-5 and J usage is TRBJ2-7; 9 nucleotides match TRBD1. The CDR3 runs 15 residues. V was pared by 0 bases and J by 5 bases, with 5 bases of the junction left unmatched. Germline CDR1 reads MNHEY; CDR2 reads SVGAGI.

The J gene is TRBJ1-2, the V gene TRBV7-8; possible D gene TRBD1, 5 bases. Germline assignment: CDR1 SGHVS and CDR2 FQNEAQ. The CDR3 runs 20 residues. V lost 2 bases, J lost 6 bases, and 31 bases lay in between. The DNA for the CDR3 is TGTGCCAGCAGCTTACTGTTCAAGCCGGGGGGTACAGGTGTCCCGAATGGCTACACCTTC. This sequence encodes CASSLLFKPGGTGVPNGYTF.

Ten or more counts support this clonotype. This chain connects TRBV3-1 to TRBJ1-2; 11 bases are shared with TRBD1. Per the germline V gene, CDR1 is LGHDT and CDR2 is YNNKEL (reference sequence). J gave up 6 bases and V 3 bases, and 6 bases lay outside the gene matches. The CDR3 is made up of 15 amino acids. CDR3 in DNA: TGTGCCAGCAGCCAGAGGGACAGGGGGAAGAATGGCTACACCTTC. Its protein is CASSQRDRGKNGYTF.

This chain uses TRBV12-3 or TRBV12-4 with TRBJ1-6; 8 bases line up with TRBD1. There are 11 residues in the CDR3. V shed 6 bases, J shed 15 bases, and the junction held 4 bases outside the gene matches. The CDR3 DNA sequence: TGTGCCAGCAGGAAAACAGGGGGCCTCCACTTT. It translates to CASRKTGGLHF.

This clonotype was observed a few times. The CDR3 loop reads CSAYTGEVGYTF. DNA of the CDR3: TGCAGTGCTTACACCGGGGAAGTGGGCTACACCTTC. The V call is TRBV20-1, the J call TRBJ1-2; D is ambiguous. CDR1 and CDR2 (germline): DFQATT, SNEGSKA (reference sequence). The CDR3 is made up of 12 amino acids. V shed 5 bases and J shed 8 bases, with 15 bases lying between them.